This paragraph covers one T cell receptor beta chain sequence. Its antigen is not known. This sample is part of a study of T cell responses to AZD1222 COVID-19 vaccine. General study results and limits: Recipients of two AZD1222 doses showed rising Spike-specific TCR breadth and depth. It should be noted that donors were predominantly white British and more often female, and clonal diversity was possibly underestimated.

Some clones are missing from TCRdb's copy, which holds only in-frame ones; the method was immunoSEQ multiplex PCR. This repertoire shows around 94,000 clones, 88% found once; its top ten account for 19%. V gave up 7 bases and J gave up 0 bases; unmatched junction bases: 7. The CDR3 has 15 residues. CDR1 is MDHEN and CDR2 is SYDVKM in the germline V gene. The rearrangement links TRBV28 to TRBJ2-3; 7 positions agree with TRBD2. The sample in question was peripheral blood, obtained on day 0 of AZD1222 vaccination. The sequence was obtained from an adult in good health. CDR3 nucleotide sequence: TGTGCCAGCATCCCTAGCGGAGCTAGCACAGATACGCAGTATTTT. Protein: CASIPSGASTDTQYF.